Presented here are 12 T cell receptor beta chains from one specimen sequenced in a study of blood T cell repertoires in COVID-19. Only in-frame clones appear in the TCRdb table, and some are missing; sequencing was by immunoSEQ multiplex PCR. The sample carries roughly 150,000 clones, roughly 86% recorded once. The source material was peripheral blood. The receptors shown here come from a woman of 80 years or more with COVID-19, enrolled during active disease.

The chain recombines TRBV19 with TRBJ2-2; 8 nucleotides align to TRBD2. This CDR3 is built from 19 residues. The V and J ends lost 6 bases and 4 bases, in that order; junction bases with no gene match: 19. The V gene's germline CDR1 is LNHDA and CDR2 SQIVND (reference sequence). The CDR3: CASRETRREARTRTGELFF. Here the CDR3 DNA reads TGTGCCAGTAGGGAAACCCGGCGGGAGGCACGAACGCGCACCGGGGAGCTGTTTTTT.

The rearrangement uses TRBV18 and TRBJ2-7, with TRBD1 matching 9 bases. CDR1 and CDR2 (germline): KGHSH, LQKENI. The length of the CDR3 is 15 residues. V was pared by 3 bases and J by 6 bases, with 9 bases of the junction left unmatched. The CDR3 DNA follows: TGTGCCAGCTCACCCATACAGGGGGCGTCGGGCGAGCAGTACTTC. Encoded protein: CASSPIQGASGEQYF.

The chain couples TRBV5-1 to TRBJ2-1; 11 bases map to TRBD2. V was pared by 4 bases and J by 4 bases, with 4 bases of the junction left unmatched. The germline V gene has CDR1 SGHRS and CDR2 YFSETQ. The CDR3 loop spans 15 amino acids. CDR3 protein: CASSPGLADYNEQFF. Here the CDR3 DNA reads TGCGCCAGCAGCCCGGGACTAGCGGATTACAATGAGCAGTTCTTC.

This clone was found once. The gene calls are TRBV11-2 and TRBJ2-5, with 10 bases matching TRBD1. V shed 4 bases, J shed 5 bases, and the junction held 13 bases outside the gene matches. This CDR3 has 17 residues. Germline V lookup: CDR1 SGHAT, CDR2 FQNNGV. The CDR3 reads CASSYPPGDRGQETQYF. For the CDR3, the DNA is TGTGCCAGCAGCTATCCGCCGGGAGACAGGGGGCAGGAGACCCAGTACTTC. The entire variable domain, with the rest obtained from reference TRBV11-2 and TRBJ2-5, is as follows: EAGVAQSPRYKIIEKRQSVAFWCNPISGHATLYWYQQILGQGPKLLIQFQNNGVVDDSQLPKDRFSAERLKGVDSTLKIQPAKLEDSAVYLCASSYPPGDRGQETQYFGPGTRLLVL.

The chain carries TRBV6-5 and TRBJ2-7; a weak D match, TRBD1 (5 bases). Germline V gene sequence: CDR1 MNHEY, CDR2 SVGAGI. This CDR3 comprises 13 residues. V shed 5 bases and J shed 2 bases, with 10 bases lying between them. The CDR3 region is CASSPLTAYEQYF. CDR3 sequence (DNA): TGTGCCAGCAGTCCTCTGACAGCCTACGAGCAGTACTTC.

This sequence joins TRBV6-1 and TRBJ1-6; TRBD1 matches 12 bases. Losses at the gene ends were 3 bases for V and 2 bases for J; bases not matched to a gene: 11. The CDR3 extends over 20 amino acids. Germline V lookup: CDR1 MNHNS, CDR2 SASEGT. The CDR3, as DNA: TGTGCCAGCAGTGAGGTTTCTTCGGGACAGGGGGCAGCCTATAATTCACCCCTCCACTTT. It encodes CASSEVSSGQGAAYNSPLHF.

The chain combines TRBV6-1 with TRBJ1-1; D gene unclear. V lost 2 bases and J lost 3, with 10 bases in between. This CDR3 contains 14 residues. Germline assignment: CDR1 MNHNS and CDR2 SASEGT. The CDR3 reads CASSELGVDTEAFF. CDR3 DNA sequence: TGTGCCAGCAGTGAATTGGGCGTAGACACTGAAGCTTTCTTT.

CDR3 bases: TGTGCCAGTAGTATCTCCACCGGGGGATCCGGGGAGCTGTTTTTT. This codes for CASSISTGGSGELFF. J is TRBJ2-2 and V is TRBV19; D may be TRBD2 (6 bases). V shed 3 bases and J shed 6 bases, with 14 bases lying between them. Germline V CDR1 and CDR2: LNHDA, SQIVND (reference sequence). The CDR3 totals 15 residues.

V usage is TRBV28 and J usage is TRBJ1-1; D is unresolved. CDR1 and CDR2 from the germline V gene are MDHEN and SYDVKM. V lost 8 bases and J 11 bases, leaving 15 bases between the germline ends. This CDR3 has 11 amino acids. The CDR3 region is CASLYGMNAFF. As DNA, the CDR3 is TGTGCCAGCCTCTACGGGATGAACGCTTTCTTT.

This chain links TRBV5-1 with TRBJ1-1; a weak D match, TRBD1 (6 bases). V dropped 5 bases and J dropped 1 base, with 21 bases sitting between them. The CDR3 has 17 amino acids. Per germline, CDR1 SGHRS and CDR2 YFSETQ. For the CDR3, the DNA is TGCGCCAGCAGTCCCCGGTTACAGGGCACAGGGAACACTGAAGCTTTCTTT. This encodes CASSPRLQGTGNTEAFF.

For this clone: At the DNA level, this CDR3 is encoded by other sequences in the same sample as well. The rearrangement joins TRBV7-9 to TRBJ2-2; D uncertain. Deletions cut 0 bases from V and 2 bases from J, with 4 bases between. CDR3 size: 14 residues. Germline values: CDR1 SEHNR, CDR2 FQNEAQ (reference sequence). CDR3 coding DNA: TGTGCCAGCAGCTTAGCCAGTAACACCGGGGAGCTGTTTTTT. Protein sequence: CASSLASNTGELFF.

This clone was counted between two and nine times. Here the CDR3 DNA reads TGTGCCAGCAGCTTAATAGCGGGAGTGAATGAGCAGTTCTTC. As protein: CASSLIAGVNEQFF. The V gene is TRBV11-2, the J gene TRBJ2-1; 9 nucleotides match TRBD2. Germline CDR1 reads SGHAT; CDR2 reads FQNNGV. The V and J ends lost 2 bases and 7 bases, in that order; junction bases with no gene match: 3. The CDR3 has 14 amino acids.